A selection of T cell receptor beta chains follows, all from one sample in a study of OX40 agonist ivuxolimab in advanced cancers. Generated by immunoSEQ multiplex PCR, the TCRdb table keeps only in-frame clones and is missing some. Among tens of thousands of clones listed, around nine tenths were seen once. This specimen consisted of CD4+ or CD8+ T cells sorted from blood, obtained in a trial of the OX40 agonist ivuxolimab. The receptors here all came from an adult with an advanced solid tumor such as melanoma, head and neck, liver or kidney cancer. CDR3s include the opening cysteine and the closing phenylalanine or tryptophan. Fields, in order: D gene, V gene, CDR3 length, clone size, J gene, CDR3 protein, CDR3 DNA. A D gene is named only where the DNA matches it firmly. Clone size is shown for a subset of rows, as once, few, many or a class of expanded clone.

NA	TRBV5-5	16	NA	TRBJ2-1	CASSLAAGFSYNEQFF	TGTGCCAGCAGCTTGGCGGCGGGGTTCTCCTACAATGAGCAGTTCTTC
NA	TRBV7-2	14	once	TRBJ2-1	CASSLTLAYNEQFF	TGTGCCAGCAGCTTAACTCTAGCCTACAATGAGCAGTTCTTC
TRBD2	TRBV7-9	19	NA	TRBJ2-2	CASSHNRWGAGVATGELFF	TGTGCCAGCAGCCATAATCGGTGGGGAGCGGGAGTGGCCACCGGGGAGCTGTTTTTT
TRBD1	TRBV5-4	15	NA	TRBJ1-1	CASSLATGINTEAFF	TGTGCCAGCAGCTTAGCGACAGGGATCAACACTGAAGCTTTCTTT
NA	TRBV14	12	NA	TRBJ2-1	CASRQDGNEQFF	TGTGCCAGCAGACAGGACGGGAATGAGCAGTTCTTC
TRBD2	TRBV19	16	medium-sized	TRBJ2-7	CASSIGGLAGLYEQYF	TGTGCCAGTAGTATAGGCGGCCTAGCGGGTCTCTACGAGCAGTACTTC
NA	TRBV5-6	14	few	TRBJ2-7	CASNTGRLWDEQYF	TGTGCCAGCAATACGGGACGCCTCTGGGACGAGCAGTACTTC
NA	TRBV9	14	NA	TRBJ2-7	CASSPPGGSYEQYF	TGTGCCAGCAGCCCACCCGGTGGGTCCTACGAGCAGTACTTC
TRBD2	TRBV9	16	NA	TRBJ2-1	CASSQAGTSGNNEQFF	TGTGCCAGCAGCCAAGCCGGGACTAGCGGCAATAATGAGCAGTTCTTC
NA	TRBV2	16	once	TRBJ2-1	CASSESDSGAYNEQFF	TGTGCCAGCAGTGAAAGCGACAGTGGCGCCTACAATGAGCAGTTCTTC
NA	TRBV19	13	NA	TRBJ2-7	CASMGEPFYEQYF	TGTGCCAGTATGGGAGAACCCTTCTACGAGCAGTACTTC
NA	TRBV27	13	NA	TRBJ1-2	CASSFAGSDGYTF	TGTGCCAGCAGTTTCGCAGGGTCGGATGGCTACACCTTC
NA	TRBV12-5	15	few	TRBJ2-6	CASGPGISGANVLTF	TGTGCTAGTGGGCCAGGTATCTCTGGGGCCAACGTCCTGACTTTC
TRBD2	TRBV10-3	17	NA	TRBJ2-2	CAIRDFGTSGYTGELFF	TGTGCCATCAGGGATTTTGGGACTAGCGGATACACCGGGGAGCTGTTTTTT
NA	TRBV30	14	NA	TRBJ2-3	CAWSGYRHTDTQYF	TGTGCCTGGAGTGGGTATCGTCACACAGATACGCAGTATTTT
TRBD2	TRBV10-3	17	NA	TRBJ2-1	CAISEPQVAGSYNEQFF	TGTGCCATCAGTGAGCCTCAAGTAGCGGGTTCCTACAATGAGCAGTTCTTC
NA	TRBV29-1	15	NA	TRBJ2-7	CSVDGEETNSYEQYF	TGCAGCGTTGATGGAGAGGAAACTAACTCCTACGAGCAGTACTTC
NA	TRBV9	16	NA	TRBJ2-7	CASSARLDHSDGEQYF	TGTGCCAGCAGCGCAAGACTGGATCACAGTGACGGCGAGCAGTACTTC
TRBD2	TRBV5-5	15	NA	TRBJ2-3	CASLPPGLGPDTQYF	TGTGCCAGCTTACCTCCGGGACTAGGCCCAGATACGCAGTATTTT
NA	TRBV10-2	13	NA	TRBJ2-7	CASSGPGAYEQYF	TGCGCCAGCAGTGGCCCGGGAGCCTACGAGCAGTACTTC
NA	TRBV29-1	12	NA	TRBJ2-1	CSVQGGHNEQFF	TGCAGCGTTCAGGGGGGGCACAATGAGCAGTTCTTC
NA	TRBV7-2	18	NA	TRBJ2-2	CASSLYSPYRVPAGELFF	TGTGCCAGCAGCTTATACTCCCCTTACAGGGTCCCCGCCGGGGAGCTGTTTTTT
TRBD1	TRBV19	14	once	TRBJ2-5	CASSIERGPETQYF	TGTGCCAGTAGTATAGAGAGGGGGCCAGAGACCCAGTACTTC
NA	TRBV7-9	15	NA	TRBJ2-3	CASSLAGPVTDTQYF	TGTGCCAGCAGCTTAGCAGGGCCAGTCACAGATACGCAGTATTTT
NA	TRBV5-1	15	once	TRBJ2-7	CASSLGPGTQGEQYF	TGCGCCAGCAGCTTGGGGCCAGGGACCCAAGGCGAGCAGTACTTC
TRBD2	TRBV4-1	16	NA	TRBJ2-1	CASSQSQSGRWYEQFF	TGCGCCAGCAGCCAGTCCCAGAGCGGGAGGTGGTATGAGCAGTTCTTC
NA	TRBV29-1	15	NA	TRBJ1-2	CSVEQTQFTNYGYTF	TGCAGCGTTGAGCAAACGCAGTTCACTAACTATGGCTACACCTTC
NA	TRBV4-1	13	hyperexpanded	TRBJ2-1	CASSQDYLNEQFF	TGCGCCAGCAGCCAAGACTACCTCAATGAGCAGTTCTTC
TRBD2	TRBV7-6	15	medium-sized	TRBJ2-1	CASSSGIAGYNEQFF	TGTGCCAGCAGCTCTGGAATAGCGGGGTACAATGAGCAGTTCTTC
TRBD2	TRBV10-1	17	NA	TRBJ2-3	CASSESRGGPLADTQYF	TGCGCCAGCAGTGAGTCGCGGGGGGGCCCACTGGCAGATACGCAGTATTTT
TRBD2	TRBV5-1	15	few	TRBJ2-7	CASSGTSGPGNEQYF	TGCGCCAGCAGCGGAACTAGCGGGCCTGGCAACGAGCAGTACTTC
NA	TRBV27	13	NA	TRBJ2-5	CASRLGAGETQYF	TGTGCCAGCCGGTTAGGGGCCGGGGAGACCCAGTACTTC
NA	TRBV27	13	once	TRBJ2-1	CASSLSSGTEQFF	TGTGCCAGCAGTTTATCTTCCGGGACGGAGCAGTTCTTC
TRBD2	TRBV10-3	16	NA	TRBJ2-5	CAISDVASGDQETQYF	TGTGCCATCAGTGATGTGGCTAGCGGCGACCAAGAGACCCAGTACTTC
NA	TRBV9	13	NA	TRBJ2-7	CASSPRVGKEQYF	TGTGCCAGCAGCCCCCGGGTAGGTAAGGAGCAGTACTTC
NA	TRBV28	17	NA	TRBJ1-4	CASSKETLPKVEEKLFF	TGTGCCAGCAGCAAGGAGACACTCCCTAAGGTAGAAGAAAAACTGTTTTTT
NA	TRBV19	16	once	TRBJ1-5	CASSPHRRVVNQPQHF	TGTGCCAGTAGTCCCCATAGGAGGGTTGTAAATCAGCCCCAGCATTTT
NA	TRBV6-6	12	NA	TRBJ2-1	CASSSDSHEQFF	TGTGCCAGCAGTTCCGACAGTCATGAGCAGTTCTTC
NA	TRBV9	12	NA	TRBJ2-1	CASSLPYNEQFF	TGTGCCAGCAGCCTCCCCTACAATGAGCAGTTCTTC
NA	TRBV7-9	14	few	TRBJ1-1	CASSFVQGYTEAFF	TGTGCCAGCAGCTTCGTACAGGGTTATACTGAAGCTTTCTTT
TRBD1	TRBV27	15	NA	TRBJ2-5	CASSLSGRGQETQYF	TGTGCCAGCAGTTTATCAGGCAGGGGGCAAGAGACCCAGTACTTC
NA	TRBV7-2	13	NA	TRBJ1-2	CASSLGTRYGYTF	TGTGCCAGCAGCTTAGGGACACGCTATGGCTACACCTTC
NA	TRBV10-3	12	NA	TRBJ1-1	CAISQRQDEAFF	TGTGCCATCAGCCAAAGACAGGATGAAGCTTTCTTT
TRBD1	TRBV7-9	15	medium-sized	TRBJ1-2	CASSDSRDRVGGYTF	TGTGCCAGCAGCGATAGCCGGGACAGGGTCGGAGGCTACACCTTC
TRBD2	TRBV28	15	NA	TRBJ2-1	CASSTRLAGVDEQFF	TGTGCCAGCAGTACCCGTCTAGCGGGAGTTGATGAGCAGTTCTTC
TRBD1	TRBV29-1	15	once	TRBJ1-2	CSVAHSTGGGYGYTF	TGCAGCGTTGCCCACTCGACAGGGGGCGGATATGGCTACACCTTC
NA	TRBV7-9	15	NA	TRBJ2-5	CASSYLVGDQETQYF	TGTGCCAGCAGCTACCTCGTCGGCGACCAAGAGACCCAGTACTTC
NA	TRBV18	14	NA	TRBJ1-1	CASLQDTLNTEAFF	TGTGCCAGCTTACAAGACACTTTGAACACTGAAGCTTTCTTT
TRBD1	TRBV11-2	15	NA	TRBJ2-5	CASSEGQGLGETQYF	TGTGCCAGCAGCGAGGGACAGGGTCTCGGGGAGACCCAGTACTTC
TRBD2	TRBV6-4	15	NA	TRBJ2-1	CASSEAGGPAYEQFF	TGTGCCAGCAGTGAAGCGGGAGGCCCTGCGTATGAGCAGTTCTTC